This TCR beta chain is drawn from a study of OX40 agonist ivuxolimab in advanced cancers. On the study more broadly: Every 2 weeks, ivuxolimab was infused into the patients intravenously at between 0.01 and 10 mg/kg.

Sequencing was performed with immunoSEQ multiplex PCR; in TCRdb, only in-frame clones are kept and a portion is missing. The table shows tens of thousands of clones, with roughly 84% occurring only once. Study-level points and caveats: At 0.1 to 3.0 mg/kg, CD4+ and CD8+ blood T cells expanded clonally by week 6. Some of the nonresponding patients also showed low levels of normalized T-cell clonal expansion.

On this clone: Its target is not known.

The cohort excluded patients with autoimmune disease history or systemic immunosuppression. J lost 9 bases, V lost 6 bases, and 11 bases had no gene match. CDR1 is ENHRY, CDR2 SYGVKD, per germline. This CDR3 is built from 14 residues. The specimen was CD4+ or CD8+ T cells sorted from blood, collected in a trial of the OX40 agonist ivuxolimab. V and J are TRBV10-3 and TRBJ1-1; TRBD1 agrees at 9 bases. The TCR originated in an adult with an advanced solid tumor such as melanoma, head and neck, liver or kidney cancer. CDR3 sequence: CAISGVGQGQQAFF. The CDR3 DNA reads TGTGCCATCAGCGGCGTGGGACAGGGTCAGCAAGCTTTCTTT.